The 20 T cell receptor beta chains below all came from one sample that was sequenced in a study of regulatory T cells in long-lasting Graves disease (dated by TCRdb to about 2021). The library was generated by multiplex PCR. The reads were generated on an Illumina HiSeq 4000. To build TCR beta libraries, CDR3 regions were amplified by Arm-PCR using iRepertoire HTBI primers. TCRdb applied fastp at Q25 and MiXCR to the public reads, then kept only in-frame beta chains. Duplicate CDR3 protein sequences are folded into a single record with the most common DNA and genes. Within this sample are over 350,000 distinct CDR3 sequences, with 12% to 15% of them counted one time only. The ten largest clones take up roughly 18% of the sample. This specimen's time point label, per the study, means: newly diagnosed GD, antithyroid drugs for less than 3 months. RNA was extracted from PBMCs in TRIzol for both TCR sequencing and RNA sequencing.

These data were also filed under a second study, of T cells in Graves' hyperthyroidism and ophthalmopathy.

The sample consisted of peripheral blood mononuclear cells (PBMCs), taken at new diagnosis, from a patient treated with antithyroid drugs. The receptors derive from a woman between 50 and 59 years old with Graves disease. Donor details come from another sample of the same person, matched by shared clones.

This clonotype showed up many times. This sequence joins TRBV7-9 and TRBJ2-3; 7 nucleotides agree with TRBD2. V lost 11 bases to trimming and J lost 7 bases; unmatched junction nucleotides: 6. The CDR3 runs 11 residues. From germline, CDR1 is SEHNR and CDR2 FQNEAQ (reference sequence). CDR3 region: CAASGPYTQYF. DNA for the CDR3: TGTGCCGCTAGCGGCCCATATACGCAGTATTTT.

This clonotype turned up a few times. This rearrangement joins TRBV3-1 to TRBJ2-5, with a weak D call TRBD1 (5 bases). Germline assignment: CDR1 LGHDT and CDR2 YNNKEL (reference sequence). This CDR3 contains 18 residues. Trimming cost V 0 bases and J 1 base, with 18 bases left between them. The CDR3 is CASSQETQVVRAQETQYF. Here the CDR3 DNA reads TGTGCCAGCAGCCAAGAGACTCAAGTGGTCAGGGCCCAAGAGACCCAGTACTTC.

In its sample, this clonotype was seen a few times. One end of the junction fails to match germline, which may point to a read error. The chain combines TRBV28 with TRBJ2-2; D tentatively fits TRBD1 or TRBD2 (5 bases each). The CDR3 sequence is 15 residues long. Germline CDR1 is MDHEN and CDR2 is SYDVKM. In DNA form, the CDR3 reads TGTGCCAGCAGTCTGGACAACGCGAACACCGGGGAGCTGTCTTTT. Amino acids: CASSLDNANTGELSF.

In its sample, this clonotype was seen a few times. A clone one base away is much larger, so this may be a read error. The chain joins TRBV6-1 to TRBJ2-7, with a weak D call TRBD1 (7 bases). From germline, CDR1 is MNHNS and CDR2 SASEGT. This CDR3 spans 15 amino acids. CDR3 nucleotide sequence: TGTGCCAGCAGTGAAGGGAGGGGGCCAACCTACAAGCAGTACTTC. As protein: CASSEGRGPTYKQYF.

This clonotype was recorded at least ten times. The CDR3 sequence is CASSLGDGLDFTSRQYF. CDR3 bases: TGTGCCAGCAGCTTAGGTGACGGACTGGACTTTACGAGTCGGCAGTACTTC. The chain has TRBV7-6 and TRBJ2-7, with a tentative D call TRBD2 (5 bases). Looked up from germline, CDR1 is SGHVS and CDR2 is FNYEAQ. Trimming removed 1 base at V and 9 bases at J, with 25 bases between. CDR3 length equals 17 residues.

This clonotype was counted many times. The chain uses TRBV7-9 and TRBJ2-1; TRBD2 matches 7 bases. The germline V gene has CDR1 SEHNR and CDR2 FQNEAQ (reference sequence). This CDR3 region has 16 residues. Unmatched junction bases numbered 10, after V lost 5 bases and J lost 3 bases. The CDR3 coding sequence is TGTGCCAGCAGCCCTGAGGGCGGGAGAGGCTACAATGAGCAGTTCTTC. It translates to CASSPEGGRGYNEQFF.

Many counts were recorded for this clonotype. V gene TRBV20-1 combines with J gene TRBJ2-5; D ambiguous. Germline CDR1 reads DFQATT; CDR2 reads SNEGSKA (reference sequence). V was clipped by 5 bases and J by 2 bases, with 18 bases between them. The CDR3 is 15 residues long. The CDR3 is CSARPRSLVQETQYF. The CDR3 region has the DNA TGCAGTGCTCGCCCCCGGAGCCTGGTTCAAGAGACCCAGTACTTC.

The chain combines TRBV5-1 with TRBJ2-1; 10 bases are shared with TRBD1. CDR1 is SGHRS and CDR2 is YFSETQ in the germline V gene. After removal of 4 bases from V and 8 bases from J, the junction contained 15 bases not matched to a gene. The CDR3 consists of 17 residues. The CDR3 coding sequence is TGCGCCAGCAGCACACATAAGGCCCGGGACAGGGGCTATGAGCAGTTCTTC. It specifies CASSTHKARDRGYEQFF.

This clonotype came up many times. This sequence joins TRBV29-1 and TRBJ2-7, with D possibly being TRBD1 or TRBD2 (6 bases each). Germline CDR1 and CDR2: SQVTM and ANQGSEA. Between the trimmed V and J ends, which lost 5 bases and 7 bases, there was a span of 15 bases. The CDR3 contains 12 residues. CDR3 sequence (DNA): TGCAGCGTTACCCCGGGGGCAGAGGAGCAGTACTTC. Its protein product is CSVTPGAEEQYF.

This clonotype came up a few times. The CDR3 bases are TGCGCCAGCAGCTACCTTCCCAACCAGGACAACCAAGAGACCCAGTACTTC. Its protein is CASSYLPNQDNQETQYF. This chain uses TRBV5-1 with TRBJ2-5; maybe TRBD1 (5 bases). Trimming removed 3 bases at V and 0 bases at J, with 18 bases between. The CDR3 contains 17 residues. Germline CDR1 SGHRS, CDR2 YFSETQ. Based on the CDR3 plus reference TRBV5-1 and TRBJ2-5, the full variable domain is KAGVTQTPRYLIKTRGQQVTLSCSPISGHRSVSWYQQTPGQGLQFLFEYFSETQRNKGNFPGRFSGRQFSNSRSEMNVSTLELGDSALYLCASSYLPNQDNQETQYFGPGTRLLVL.

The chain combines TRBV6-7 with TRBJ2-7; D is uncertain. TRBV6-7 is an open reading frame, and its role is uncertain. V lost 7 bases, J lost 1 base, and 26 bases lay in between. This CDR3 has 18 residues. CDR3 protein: CASNCPPRPASQSYEQYF. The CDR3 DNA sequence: TGTGCCAGCAACTGCCCCCCCCGGCCAGCTTCGCAATCCTACGAGCAGTACTTC.

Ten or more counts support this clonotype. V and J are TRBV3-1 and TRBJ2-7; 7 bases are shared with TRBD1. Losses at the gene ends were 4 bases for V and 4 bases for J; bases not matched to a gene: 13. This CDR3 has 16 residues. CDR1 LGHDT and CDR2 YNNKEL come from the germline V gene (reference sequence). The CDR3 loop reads CASSPLPPGQYYEQYF. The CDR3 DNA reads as TGTGCCAGCAGCCCCCTCCCACCGGGACAGTATTACGAGCAGTACTTC.

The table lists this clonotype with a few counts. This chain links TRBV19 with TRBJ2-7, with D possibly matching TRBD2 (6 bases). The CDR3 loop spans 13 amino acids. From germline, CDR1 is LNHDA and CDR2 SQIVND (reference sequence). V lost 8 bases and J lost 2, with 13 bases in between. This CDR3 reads CASGGDGTYEQYF. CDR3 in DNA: TGTGCCAGTGGCGGGGACGGAACCTACGAGCAGTACTTC.

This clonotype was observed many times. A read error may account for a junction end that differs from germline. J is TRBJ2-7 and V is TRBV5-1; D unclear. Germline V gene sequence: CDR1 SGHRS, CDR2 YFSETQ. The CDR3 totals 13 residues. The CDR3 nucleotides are TGTGCCAGCAGCCCCAGACAAGACTACGAGCAGTACTTC. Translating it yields CASSPRQDYEQYF.

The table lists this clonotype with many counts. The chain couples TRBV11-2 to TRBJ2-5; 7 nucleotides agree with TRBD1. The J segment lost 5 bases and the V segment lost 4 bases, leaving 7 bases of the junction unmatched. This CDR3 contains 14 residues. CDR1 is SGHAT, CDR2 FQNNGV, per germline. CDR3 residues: CASSSWGRGETQYF. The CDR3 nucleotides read TGTGCCAGCAGCTCGTGGGGCAGGGGGGAGACCCAGTACTTC.

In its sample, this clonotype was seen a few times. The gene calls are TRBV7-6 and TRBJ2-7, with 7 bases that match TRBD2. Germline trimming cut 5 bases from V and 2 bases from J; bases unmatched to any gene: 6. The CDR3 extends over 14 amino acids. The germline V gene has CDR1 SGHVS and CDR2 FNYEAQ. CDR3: CASSKVAGAYEQYF. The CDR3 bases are TGTGCCAGCAGCAAGGTAGCGGGTGCCTACGAGCAGTACTTC.

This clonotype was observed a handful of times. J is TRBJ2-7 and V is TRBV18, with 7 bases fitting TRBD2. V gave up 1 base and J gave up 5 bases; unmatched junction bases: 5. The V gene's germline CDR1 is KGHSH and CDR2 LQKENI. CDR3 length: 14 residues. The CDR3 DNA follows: TGTGCCAGCTCACCACGGGCTGGGGGGGACGAGCAGTACTTC. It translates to CASSPRAGGDEQYF.

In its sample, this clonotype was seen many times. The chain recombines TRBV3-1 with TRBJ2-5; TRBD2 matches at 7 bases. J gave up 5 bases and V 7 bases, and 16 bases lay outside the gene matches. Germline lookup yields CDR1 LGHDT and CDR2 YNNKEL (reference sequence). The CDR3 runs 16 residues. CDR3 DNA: TGTGCCAGCATAGGCGGGACTAAGCGGGTGGAGGAGACCCAGTACTTC. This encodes CASIGGTKRVEETQYF.

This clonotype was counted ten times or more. The CDR3 sequence: CASSGTTVYSNQPQHF. As DNA, the CDR3 is TGTGCCAGCTCAGGGACAACAGTGTATAGCAATCAGCCCCAGCATTTT. The rearrangement uses TRBV2 and TRBJ1-5; D possibly corresponds to TRBD1 (6 bases). Trimming took off 8 bases at V and 0 bases at J, with 17 bases between the two ends. CDR3 length: 16 residues. Germline values: CDR1 SNHLY, CDR2 FYNNEI.

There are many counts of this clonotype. The CDR3: CASSIWLGTSGSGTPDTQYF. For the CDR3, the DNA is TGTGCCAGCAGCATCTGGTTGGGGACTAGCGGGAGTGGGACGCCAGATACGCAGTATTTT. The gene calls are TRBV7-2 and TRBJ2-3; 14 nucleotides align to TRBD2. The CDR3 spans 20 residues. From germline, CDR1 is SGHTA and CDR2 FQGNSA. V lost 5 bases, J lost 4 bases, and 17 bases stayed unmatched.